Listed below are T cell receptor beta chains from one sample, sequenced in a study of response to subunit inactivated influenza vaccine. TCRdb fed the RT-PCR reads into MiXCR, producing one record per CDR3 protein. Among about 800,000 distinct CDR3 sequences, 21% were seen once, and the ten largest hold roughly 10%. The material was PBMCs from blood, obtained around 5 days after vaccination. The receptors shown here come from a man over 45 who received an inactivated influenza vaccine. The CDR3 runs from the conserved cysteine through the conserved F or W. Each record gives: D gene, J gene, V gene, clone size, CDR3 DNA, CDR3 protein. The D gene is left open where the match is weak. Size is omitted from some rows. Given values are once, few, many or a class for expanded clones.

D gene: TRBD1; J gene: TRBJ2-2; V gene: TRBV19; clone size: .; CDR3 DNA: TGTGCCAGCAGGATCGGACAGGGGAGGACCGGGGAGCTGTTTTTT; CDR3 protein: CASRIGQGRTGELFF
D gene: TRBD1; J gene: TRBJ2-1; V gene: TRBV13; clone size: .; CDR3 DNA: TGTGCCAGCAGCCTAACGACAGGGCGAGGCAATGAGCAGTTCTTC; CDR3 protein: CASSLTTGRGNEQFF
D gene: .; J gene: TRBJ2-5; V gene: TRBV12-5; clone size: .; CDR3 DNA: TGTGCTAGTGGTTTGGCTGACATGCCCCAGTACTTC; CDR3 protein: CASGLADMPQYF
D gene: TRBD2; J gene: TRBJ2-5; V gene: TRBV5-6; clone size: .; CDR3 DNA: TGTGCCAGCAGCGGACGGACTTCTAGCGGGAAGAAAGAGACCCAGTACTTC; CDR3 protein: CASSGRTSSGKKETQYF
D gene: TRBD2; J gene: TRBJ2-1; V gene: TRBV9; clone size: .; CDR3 DNA: TGTGCCAGCAGCGTAGGTGGGACTAGCGGCAATGAGCAGTTCTTC; CDR3 protein: CASSVGGTSGNEQFF
D gene: .; J gene: TRBJ2-7; V gene: TRBV5-1; clone size: many; CDR3 DNA: TGCGCCAGCAGCCTCCGTTTGGACAGGAGGGAAACCTACGAGCAGTACTTC; CDR3 protein: CASSLRLDRRETYEQYF
D gene: TRBD2; J gene: TRBJ2-1; V gene: TRBV19; clone size: few; CDR3 DNA: TGTGCCAGTAGCCCTGACCCCGTGGGAGTAGCGGGGACCTCCTACAATGAGCAGTTCTTC; CDR3 protein: CASSPDPVGVAGTSYNEQFF
D gene: TRBD2; J gene: TRBJ2-1; V gene: TRBV20-1; clone size: few; CDR3 DNA: TGCAGTGCTCGGATTCCGGGACTAGCGGAAACCGAGCAGTTCTTC; CDR3 protein: CSARIPGLAETEQFF
D gene: TRBD2; J gene: TRBJ2-1; V gene: TRBV2; clone size: few; CDR3 DNA: TGTGCCAGCTGCCTACTAGCGACCTACAATGAGCAGTTCTTC; CDR3 protein: CASCLLATYNEQFF
D gene: .; J gene: TRBJ2-2; V gene: TRBV12-3/TRBV12-4; clone size: few; CDR3 DNA: TGTGCCAGCAGTTTCCGTCAGGTTACCGGGGAGCTGTTTTTT; CDR3 protein: CASSFRQVTGELFF
D gene: TRBD1; J gene: TRBJ2-1; V gene: TRBV12-3/TRBV12-4; clone size: .; CDR3 DNA: TGTGCCAGCAGTACTGGACAGGGTCTGGATGAGCAGTTCTTC; CDR3 protein: CASSTGQGLDEQFF
D gene: .; J gene: TRBJ1-3; V gene: TRBV29-1; clone size: few; CDR3 DNA: TGCAGCGTTGTGGTTGGAAACACCATATATTTT; CDR3 protein: CSVVVGNTIYF
D gene: .; J gene: TRBJ2-7; V gene: TRBV7-2; clone size: .; CDR3 DNA: TGTGCCAGCAGCTTAGTGATTGGATCCTACGAGCAGTACTTC; CDR3 protein: CASSLVIGSYEQYF
D gene: .; J gene: TRBJ1-3; V gene: TRBV6-1; clone size: few; CDR3 DNA: TGTGCCAGGGACGGGAGCTCTGGAAACACCATATATTTT; CDR3 protein: CARDGSSGNTIYF
D gene: .; J gene: TRBJ2-7; V gene: TRBV15; clone size: .; CDR3 DNA: TGTGCCACCAGCAGAGACCGGGACAACTACGAGCAGTACTTC; CDR3 protein: CATSRDRDNYEQYF
D gene: .; J gene: TRBJ2-1; V gene: TRBV28; clone size: few; CDR3 DNA: TGTGCCAGCAGTCCACGGGCGGGCCAGTACAATGAGCAGTTCTTC; CDR3 protein: CASSPRAGQYNEQFF
D gene: .; J gene: TRBJ1-2; V gene: TRBV12-3/TRBV12-4; clone size: few; CDR3 DNA: TGTGCCAGCAGTTCCGAGGGGGTAAACTATGGCTACACCTTC; CDR3 protein: CASSSEGVNYGYTF
D gene: TRBD2; J gene: TRBJ2-1; V gene: TRBV12-3/TRBV12-4; clone size: few; CDR3 DNA: TGTGCCAGCAGTCCAGCTAGCGGCAATGAGCAGTTCTTC; CDR3 protein: CASSPASGNEQFF
D gene: .; J gene: TRBJ1-6; V gene: TRBV5-1; clone size: few; CDR3 DNA: TGCGCCAGCAGCTTGGGGCCGCGGGTTTGGTCACCCCTCCACTTT; CDR3 protein: CASSLGPRVWSPLHF
D gene: TRBD1; J gene: TRBJ2-7; V gene: TRBV20-1; clone size: .; CDR3 DNA: TGCAGTGCTAGGAATGGACAGGGGGGTTACGAGCAGTACTTC; CDR3 protein: CSARNGQGGYEQYF
D gene: TRBD2; J gene: TRBJ2-1; V gene: TRBV7-8; clone size: few; CDR3 DNA: TGTGCCAGCAGCTTAGCTAGAACTAGCGGGAGGGCGGGGGGTGAGCAGTTCTTC; CDR3 protein: CASSLARTSGRAGGEQFF
D gene: .; J gene: TRBJ1-1; V gene: TRBV20-1; clone size: .; CDR3 DNA: TGCAGTGCGCGGACAATGAACACTGAAGCTTTCTTT; CDR3 protein: CSARTMNTEAFF
D gene: .; J gene: TRBJ2-3; V gene: TRBV7-9; clone size: few; CDR3 DNA: TGTGCCAGCAGTACCGGCCTAAACGCAGATACGCAGTATTTT; CDR3 protein: CASSTGLNADTQYF
D gene: .; J gene: TRBJ1-5; V gene: TRBV6-1; clone size: many; CDR3 DNA: TGTGCCAGCAGCGAGGGGGGGGGCAATCAGCCCCAGCATTTT; CDR3 protein: CASSEGGGNQPQHF
D gene: TRBD1; J gene: TRBJ2-7; V gene: TRBV5-1; clone size: few; CDR3 DNA: TGCGCCAGCAGCTTGGCCTCCCCCCGGACAGGCCCCTTCGAGCAGTACTTC; CDR3 protein: CASSLASPRTGPFEQYF
D gene: TRBD1; J gene: TRBJ2-3; V gene: TRBV5-1; clone size: few; CDR3 DNA: TGCGCCAGCAGCCCAGGACAGGGGGCCACAGATACGCAGTATTTT; CDR3 protein: CASSPGQGATDTQYF
D gene: .; J gene: TRBJ2-2; V gene: TRBV7-7; clone size: .; CDR3 DNA: TGTGCCAGCAGCTTAGGTTCGGCGACCGGGGAGCTGTTTTTT; CDR3 protein: CASSLGSATGELFF
D gene: .; J gene: TRBJ1-1; V gene: TRBV20-1; clone size: .; CDR3 DNA: TGCAGTGCCTCGAACACTGAAGCTTTCTTT; CDR3 protein: CSASNTEAFF
D gene: TRBD1; J gene: TRBJ1-2; V gene: TRBV7-8; clone size: .; CDR3 DNA: TGTGCCAGCAGCTCAACGGACAGGGGAAACTATGGCTACACCTTC; CDR3 protein: CASSSTDRGNYGYTF
D gene: .; J gene: TRBJ2-2; V gene: TRBV6-1; clone size: few; CDR3 DNA: TGTGCCAGCAGTGTCGGGACCAAAGCGAACACCGGGGAGCTGTTTTTT; CDR3 protein: CASSVGTKANTGELFF
D gene: TRBD1; J gene: TRBJ1-5; V gene: TRBV2; clone size: .; CDR3 DNA: TGTGCCAGCAGCGACAGGGAAGGACAGCCCCAGCATTTT; CDR3 protein: CASSDREGQPQHF
D gene: TRBD1; J gene: TRBJ2-3; V gene: TRBV3-1; clone size: few; CDR3 DNA: TGTGCCAGCAGCCACAGGGGGCTCGGTTCAGATACGCAGTATTTT; CDR3 protein: CASSHRGLGSDTQYF
D gene: .; J gene: TRBJ2-1; V gene: TRBV7-2; clone size: many; CDR3 DNA: TGTGCCAGCAGCTTAGCAGTAGGCAGGGTCAATGAGCAGTTCTTC; CDR3 protein: CASSLAVGRVNEQFF
D gene: .; J gene: TRBJ2-4; V gene: TRBV4-1; clone size: few; CDR3 DNA: TGCGCCAGCAGCCAAGATCTTGGAGGGTCAGCCAAAAACATTCAGTACTTC; CDR3 protein: CASSQDLGGSAKNIQYF
D gene: .; J gene: TRBJ2-5; V gene: TRBV20-1; clone size: .; CDR3 DNA: TGCAGTGCTAACGGGGAACAGGAGGGGGAGACCCAGTACTTC; CDR3 protein: CSANGEQEGETQYF
D gene: .; J gene: TRBJ1-1; V gene: TRBV7-9; clone size: .; CDR3 DNA: TGTGCCAGCAGCCGGGGCTTCACTGAAGCTTTCTTT; CDR3 protein: CASSRGFTEAFF
D gene: .; J gene: TRBJ2-7; V gene: TRBV6-1; clone size: .; CDR3 DNA: TGTGCCAGCAGAATTGGACAGTCCTCCTACGAGCAGTACTTC; CDR3 protein: CASRIGQSSYEQYF
D gene: TRBD1; J gene: TRBJ2-6; V gene: TRBV11-2; clone size: .; CDR3 DNA: TGTGCCAGCAGCCCGGGACAGGGCTACTCTGGGGCCAACGTCCTGACTTTC; CDR3 protein: CASSPGQGYSGANVLTF
D gene: .; J gene: TRBJ1-1; V gene: TRBV29-1; clone size: few; CDR3 DNA: TGCAGCGTTGAAATTTTTCGGGACACTGAAGCTTTCTTT; CDR3 protein: CSVEIFRDTEAFF
D gene: TRBD1; J gene: TRBJ2-5; V gene: TRBV7-2; clone size: few; CDR3 DNA: TGTGCCAGCAGCTTTCAAGGGGGCGCAGAGACCCAGTACTTC; CDR3 protein: CASSFQGGAETQYF
D gene: .; J gene: TRBJ2-7; V gene: TRBV7-9; clone size: .; CDR3 DNA: TGTGCCAGCAGCTTATTGGCCGACGAGCAGTACTTC; CDR3 protein: CASSLLADEQYF
D gene: .; J gene: TRBJ2-3; V gene: TRBV20-1; clone size: many; CDR3 DNA: TGCAGTGCCCGGCGCATCACAGATACGCAGTATTTT; CDR3 protein: CSARRITDTQYF
D gene: .; J gene: TRBJ2-7; V gene: TRBV7-9; clone size: few; CDR3 DNA: TGTGCCAGCAGCACCAGCGGGTATTTGGGGACGGAGCAGTACTTC; CDR3 protein: CASSTSGYLGTEQYF
D gene: .; J gene: TRBJ2-1; V gene: TRBV21-1; clone size: .; CDR3 DNA: TGTGCCAGCAACTTGGGAACCACCAATCCTTTTGAGCAGTTCTTC; CDR3 protein: CASNLGTTNPFEQFF
D gene: .; J gene: TRBJ1-5; V gene: TRBV7-6; clone size: few; CDR3 DNA: TGTGCCAGCAGCCCCCTGAATAGCAATCAGCCCCAGCATTTT; CDR3 protein: CASSPLNSNQPQHF
D gene: .; J gene: TRBJ2-2; V gene: TRBV6-5; clone size: few; CDR3 DNA: TGTGCCAGCAGGTACCCCCTAAGAGGGGGGCCCGACACCGGGGAGCTGTTTTTT; CDR3 protein: CASRYPLRGGPDTGELFF
D gene: .; J gene: TRBJ2-2; V gene: TRBV20-1; clone size: few; CDR3 DNA: TGCAGTGCTAGTCAAGGGGGAATCCCCGGGGAGCTGTTTTTT; CDR3 protein: CSASQGGIPGELFF
D gene: TRBD2; J gene: TRBJ2-1; V gene: TRBV20-1; clone size: few; CDR3 DNA: TGCAGTGCGTCGACTAGCGGGAGAGTAAATGAGCAGTTCTTC; CDR3 protein: CSASTSGRVNEQFF
D gene: .; J gene: TRBJ1-5; V gene: TRBV10-2; clone size: .; CDR3 DNA: TGCGCCAGCAGTGATCCAGGGCGGGGGCAGCCCCAGCATTTT; CDR3 protein: CASSDPGRGQPQHF
D gene: TRBD1; J gene: TRBJ1-1; V gene: TRBV12-3/TRBV12-4; clone size: .; CDR3 DNA: TGTGCCAGCAGATCTGGACAGGGGGGGACTGAAGCTTTCTTT; CDR3 protein: CASRSGQGGTEAFF
D gene: TRBD1; J gene: TRBJ2-3; V gene: TRBV7-8; clone size: few; CDR3 DNA: TGTGCCAGCAGCTCACCAAAACAGGGGGGTTTTGATACGCAGTATTTT; CDR3 protein: CASSSPKQGGFDTQYF
D gene: TRBD1; J gene: TRBJ2-7; V gene: TRBV4-3; clone size: many; CDR3 DNA: TGCGCCAGCAGCCAAGGGACAGGGGTCTACGAGCAGTACTTC; CDR3 protein: CASSQGTGVYEQYF
D gene: TRBD2; J gene: TRBJ2-1; V gene: TRBV7-3; clone size: .; CDR3 DNA: TGTGCCAGCAGCTTAACGGGGCGGGGGGTCGGCAATGAGCAGTTCTTC; CDR3 protein: CASSLTGRGVGNEQFF
D gene: TRBD1; J gene: TRBJ2-3; V gene: TRBV7-6; clone size: .; CDR3 DNA: TGTGCCAGCAGCGTCTACAGGGGCAGGGGTGCAGATACGCAGTATTTT; CDR3 protein: CASSVYRGRGADTQYF
D gene: .; J gene: TRBJ2-7; V gene: TRBV6-1; clone size: few; CDR3 DNA: TGTGCCAGCAGCAGCCCGGGGCGCGCGGAGCAGTACTTC; CDR3 protein: CASSSPGRAEQYF
D gene: .; J gene: TRBJ2-7; V gene: TRBV5-1; clone size: .; CDR3 DNA: TGCGCCAGCAGCTTGGGGTCTAGCCCTCTCTACGAGCAGTACTTC; CDR3 protein: CASSLGSSPLYEQYF
D gene: .; J gene: TRBJ2-5; V gene: TRBV28; clone size: few; CDR3 DNA: TGTGCCAGCAGCCTTACCCCGCGGGCTGGCGAGACCCAGTACTTC; CDR3 protein: CASSLTPRAGETQYF
D gene: .; J gene: TRBJ2-1; V gene: TRBV20-1; clone size: .; CDR3 DNA: TGCAGTGCTAGATTGGTAGCGGTATACAATGAGCAGTTCTTC; CDR3 protein: CSARLVAVYNEQFF
D gene: TRBD1; J gene: TRBJ2-3; V gene: TRBV10-3; clone size: .; CDR3 DNA: TGTGCCATCAGTCCTTCGGGACAGGGGAATACGCAGTATTTT; CDR3 protein: CAISPSGQGNTQYF
D gene: .; J gene: TRBJ2-5; V gene: TRBV7-9; clone size: .; CDR3 DNA: TGTGCCAGCAAAAAAGAACAGCAAGAGACCCAGTACTTC; CDR3 protein: CASKKEQQETQYF